This T cell receptor (beta chain) was sequenced in a study of cytomegalovirus exposure and HLA in healthy donors. As for the study in general: Among a few hundred genotyped donors, roughly 80% fell in the Caucasian-associated ancestry cluster.

V gave up 2 bases and J gave up 6 bases; unmatched junction bases: 6. Germline assignment: CDR1 SGHRS and CDR2 YFSETQ. The CDR3 runs 15 residues. This clone was counted a few times. What it recognizes is unknown. Whole-study findings and limits: On later analysis, the bulk of CMV-associated TCR beta chains appeared to be HLA-restricted. TCR sequences were mostly rare, though some public TCRs occurred in many donors.

This PCR relied on a set of 60 Vbeta primers and 13 Jbeta primers. Sequencing was performed with immunoSEQ multiplex PCR; in TCRdb, only in-frame clones are kept and a portion is missing. The sample shows roughly 150,000 clones, about three quarters of them seen only once. The V gene is TRBV5-1, the J gene TRBJ2-3; 10 nucleotides line up with TRBD2. The receptor was derived from a man in his thirties or forties in good health and CMV-seropositive. Material for sequencing was PBMCs. CDR3 coding DNA: TGCGCCAGCAGCTTCCTAGCGGGGGTGAAGGATACGCAGTATTTT. It yields the protein CASSFLAGVKDTQYF.